Below are 9 T cell receptor beta chains sequenced from a single sample in a study of shared clonotypes between healthy human individuals. Data came from immunoSEQ multiplex PCR; TCRdb stores just in-frame clones and leaves some out. The sample holds about 680,000 clones, about 91% seen once. Naive CD8 cells lacked CD45RO, underwent positive selection for CCR7 and left out terminally differentiated effector memory CD45RA+ cells. The specimen was naive CD8+ T cells sorted from blood. These receptors originate from a man between 25 and 39 years old in good health.

The chain couples TRBV9 to TRBJ2-1, with 10 bases that match TRBD2. The CDR3 is 17 amino acids. Germline V gene data show CDR1 as SGDLS and CDR2 as YYNGEE. Germline trimming cut 4 bases from V and 7 bases from J; bases unmatched to any gene: 14. The CDR3 DNA reads TGTGCCAGCAGCACCTCAGGGGGGCTAGCGGGAGATAATGAGCAGTTCTTC. The encoded protein is CASSTSGGLAGDNEQFF.

The CDR3 DNA reads TGTGCCAGCAGTTACCGACAGGATAGCTCCTACGAGCAGTACTTC. It codes for CASSYRQDSSYEQYF. The chain carries TRBV6-5 and TRBJ2-7; D might be TRBD1 (6 bases). This CDR3 spans 15 amino acids. The V end was cut by 2 bases, the J end by 0 bases, with 11 bases between. Germline CDR1 MNHEY, CDR2 SVGAGI.

The chain links TRBV29-1 to TRBJ2-5; D not certain. Trimming took 3 bases from V and 3 from J, leaving 11 bases between them. This CDR3 contains 13 residues. CDR1 and CDR2 from the germline V gene are SQVTM and ANQGSEA. CDR3 region: CSVDQSREETQYF. CDR3 bases: TGCAGCGTTGATCAGTCTAGAGAAGAGACCCAGTACTTC. The variable domain in full, completed from reference TRBV29-1 and TRBJ2-5, reads SAVISQKPSRDICQRGTSLTIQCQVDSQVTMMFWYRQQPGQSLTLIATANQGSEATYESGFVIDKFPISRPNLTFSTLTVSNMSPEDSSIYLCSVDQSREETQYFGPGTRLLVL.

The CDR3 sequence: CASSLGGYGRGAKNIQYF. As DNA, the CDR3 is TGTGCCAGCAGCTTGGGGGGGTACGGCAGGGGAGCCAAAAACATTCAGTACTTC. The chain links TRBV5-8 to TRBJ2-4; tentative D call: TRBD1 (6 bases). Germline V gene data show CDR1 as SGHTS and CDR2 as YDEGEE. The V gene lost 0 bases and the J gene lost 0 bases, with 16 bases spanning the gap. This CDR3 spans 18 amino acids.

The chain is built from TRBV4-3 and TRBJ2-1; D possibly corresponds to TRBD1 (6 bases). Trimming removed 4 bases at V and 5 bases at J, with 18 bases between. Germline V gives CDR1 LGHNA, CDR2 YSLEER. The CDR3 is made up of 16 amino acids. The CDR3 spells CASSRDRQVPNNEQFF. CDR3 nucleotides: TGCGCCAGCAGCCGAGACAGACAGGTCCCCAACAATGAGCAGTTCTTC.

The J gene is TRBJ2-2, the V gene TRBV5-1; 12 nucleotides align to TRBD2. The CDR3 sequence is 16 residues long. CDR1 is SGHRS, CDR2 YFSETQ, per germline. Trimming at V came to 4 bases and at J to 4 bases, leaving 5 bases not matched to a gene. The CDR3 protein is CASSLTSGRFTGELFF. Here the CDR3 DNA reads TGCGCCAGCAGCCTTACTAGCGGGAGGTTCACCGGGGAGCTGTTTTTT.

The J gene is TRBJ2-7, the V gene TRBV29-1, with TRBD2 as a possible D gene (5 bases). V lost 1 base and J 3 bases, leaving 10 bases between the germline ends. Germline-derived CDR1 and CDR2 are SQVTM and ANQGSEA. The CDR3 runs to 13 residues. For the CDR3, the DNA is TGCAGCGTTGAAGTTGGGGAGAACTACGAGCAGTACTTC. The encoded protein is CSVEVGENYEQYF.

This clone was seen a single time. This rearrangement joins TRBV7-6 to TRBJ2-3; D not certain. The V end was cut by 5 bases, the J end by 3 bases, with 12 bases between. The CDR3 spans 14 residues. Germline V gene sequence: CDR1 SGHVS, CDR2 FNYEAQ. CDR3 sequence: CASSPLGITDTQYF. For the CDR3, the DNA is TGTGCCAGCAGCCCTCTAGGGATTACAGATACGCAGTATTTT. Filled out from reference TRBV7-6 and TRBJ2-3, the complete variable domain reads GAGVSQSPRYKVTKRGQDVALRCDPISGHVSLYWYRQALGQGPEFLTYFNYEAQQDKSGLPNDRFSAERPEGSISTLTIQRTEQRDSAMYRCASSPLGITDTQYFGPGTRLTVL.

This clone was seen just once. The chain has TRBV18 and TRBJ2-7, with 10 positions matching TRBD2. From germline, CDR1 is KGHSH and CDR2 LQKENI. V lost 2 bases to trimming and J lost 2 bases; unmatched junction nucleotides: 3. The CDR3 consists of 15 residues. CDR3 sequence (DNA): TGTGCCAGCTCACCAGTGGGACTAGCGACCTACGAGCAGTACTTC. Translating it yields CASSPVGLATYEQYF. Full variable domain (rest looked up from reference TRBV18 and TRBJ2-7): NAGVMQNPRHLVRRRGQEARLRCSPMKGHSHVYWYRQLPEEGLKFMVYLQKENIIDESGMPKERFSAEFPKEGPSILRIQQVVRGDSAAYFCASSPVGLATYEQYFGPGTRLTVT.